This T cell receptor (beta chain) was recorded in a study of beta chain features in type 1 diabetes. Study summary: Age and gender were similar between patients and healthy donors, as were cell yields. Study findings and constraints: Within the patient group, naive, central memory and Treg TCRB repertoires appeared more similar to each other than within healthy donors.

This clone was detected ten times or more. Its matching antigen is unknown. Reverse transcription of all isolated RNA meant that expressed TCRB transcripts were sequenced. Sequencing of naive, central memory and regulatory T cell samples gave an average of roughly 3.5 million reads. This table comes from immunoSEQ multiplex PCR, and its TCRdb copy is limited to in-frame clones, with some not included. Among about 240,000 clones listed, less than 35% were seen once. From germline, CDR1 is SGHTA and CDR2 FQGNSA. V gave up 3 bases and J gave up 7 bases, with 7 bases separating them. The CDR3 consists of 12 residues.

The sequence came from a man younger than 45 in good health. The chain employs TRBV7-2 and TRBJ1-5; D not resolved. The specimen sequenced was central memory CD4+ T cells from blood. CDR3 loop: CASSFGGQPQHF. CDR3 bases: TGTGCCAGCAGCTTCGGTGGCCAGCCCCAGCATTTT.